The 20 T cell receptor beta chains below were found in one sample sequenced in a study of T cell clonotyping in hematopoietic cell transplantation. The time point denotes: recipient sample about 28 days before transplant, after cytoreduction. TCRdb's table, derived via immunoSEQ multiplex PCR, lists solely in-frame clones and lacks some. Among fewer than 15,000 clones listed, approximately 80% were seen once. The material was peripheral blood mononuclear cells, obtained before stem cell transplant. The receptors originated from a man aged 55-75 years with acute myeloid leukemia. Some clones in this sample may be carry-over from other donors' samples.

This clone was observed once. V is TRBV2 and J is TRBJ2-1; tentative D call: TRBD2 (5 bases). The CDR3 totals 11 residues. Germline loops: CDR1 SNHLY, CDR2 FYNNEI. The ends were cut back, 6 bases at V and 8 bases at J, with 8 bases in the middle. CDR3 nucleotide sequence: TGTGCCAGCAGCCTAGCATATGAGCAGTTCTTC. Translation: CASSLAYEQFF.

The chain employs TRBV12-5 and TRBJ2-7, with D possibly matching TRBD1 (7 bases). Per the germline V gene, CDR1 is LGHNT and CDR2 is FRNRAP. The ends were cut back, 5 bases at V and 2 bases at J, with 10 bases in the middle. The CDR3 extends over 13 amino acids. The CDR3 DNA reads TGTGCTAGTGGTGCAGGGGGGCCCTACGAGCAGTACTTC. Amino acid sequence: CASGAGGPYEQYF.

Here the CDR3 reads CASSSGTGLNTEAFF. In nucleotides, the CDR3 is TGTGCCAGCTCTTCCGGGACAGGGCTGAACACTGAAGCTTTCTTT. The chain links TRBV18 to TRBJ1-1, with 9 positions matching TRBD1. V shed 6 bases and J 0 bases; nucleotides not matched to a gene: 5. There are 15 residues in the CDR3. CDR1 and CDR2 (germline): KGHSH, LQKENI.

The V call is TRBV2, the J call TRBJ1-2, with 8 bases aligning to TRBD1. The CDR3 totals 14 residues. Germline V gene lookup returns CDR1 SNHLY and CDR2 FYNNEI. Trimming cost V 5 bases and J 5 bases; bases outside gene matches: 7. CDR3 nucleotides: TGTGCCAGCAGTCTTCAGGGGGCAGGGTATGGCTACACCTTC. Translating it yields CASSLQGAGYGYTF.

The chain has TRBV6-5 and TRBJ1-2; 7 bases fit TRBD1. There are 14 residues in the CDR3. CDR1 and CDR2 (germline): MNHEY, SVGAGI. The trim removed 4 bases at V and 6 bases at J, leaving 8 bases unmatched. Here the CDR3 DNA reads TGTGCCAGCAGTTTCCGACAGGGAGAGGATGGCTACACCTTC. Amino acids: CASSFRQGEDGYTF.

The CDR3 loop is CASNDTPGPPKSGYTF. DNA of the CDR3: TGCGCCAGCAACGACACACCGGGACCGCCAAAATCAGGCTACACCTTC. The chain carries TRBV10-2 and TRBJ1-2, with a tentative D call TRBD1 (5 bases). V was trimmed by 7 bases and J by 8 bases, leaving 26 bases between them. Per germline, CDR1 WSHSY and CDR2 SAAADI. The CDR3 covers 16 residues.

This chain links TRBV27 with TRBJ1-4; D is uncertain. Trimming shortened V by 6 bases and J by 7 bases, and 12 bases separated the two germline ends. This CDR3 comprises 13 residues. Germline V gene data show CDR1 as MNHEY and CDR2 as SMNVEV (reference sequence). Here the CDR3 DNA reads TGTGCCAGCAGCATTAGTCGGGTTGAAAAACTGTTTTTT. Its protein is CASSISRVEKLFF.

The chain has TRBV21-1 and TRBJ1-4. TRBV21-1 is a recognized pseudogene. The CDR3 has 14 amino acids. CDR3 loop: CASRIWGAGEKLFF. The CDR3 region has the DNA TGTGCCAGCAGGATCTGGGGGGCGGGTGAAAAACTGTTTTTT.

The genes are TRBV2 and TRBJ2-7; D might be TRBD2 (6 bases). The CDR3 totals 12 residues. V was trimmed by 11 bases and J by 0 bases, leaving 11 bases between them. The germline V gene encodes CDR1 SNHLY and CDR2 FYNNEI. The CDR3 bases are TGTGCCGGAGGGACGGACTCCTACGAGCAGTACTTC. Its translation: CAGGTDSYEQYF.

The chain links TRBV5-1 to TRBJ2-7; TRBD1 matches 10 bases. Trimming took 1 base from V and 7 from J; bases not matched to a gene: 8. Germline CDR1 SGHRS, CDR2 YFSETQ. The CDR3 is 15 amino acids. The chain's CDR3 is CASSLHGTGEGEQYF. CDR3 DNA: TGCGCCAGCAGCTTGCACGGGACAGGGGAGGGGGAGCAGTACTTC.

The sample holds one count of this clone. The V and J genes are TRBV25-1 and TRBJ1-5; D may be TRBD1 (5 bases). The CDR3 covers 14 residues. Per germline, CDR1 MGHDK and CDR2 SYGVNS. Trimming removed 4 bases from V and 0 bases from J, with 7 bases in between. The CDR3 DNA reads TGTGCCAGCAGTGTGACAGATAGCAATCAGCCCCAGCATTTT. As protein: CASSVTDSNQPQHF.

For the CDR3, the DNA is TGTGCCAGCAGCTTAGCGGGGACCCAAGAGACCCAGTACTTC. As protein: CASSLAGTQETQYF. The V gene is TRBV7-2, the J gene TRBJ2-5; D is perhaps TRBD1 or TRBD2 (5 bases each). Per germline, CDR1 SGHTA and CDR2 FQGNSA. Trimming removed 0 bases at V and 1 base at J, with 6 bases between. The CDR3 length is 14 residues.

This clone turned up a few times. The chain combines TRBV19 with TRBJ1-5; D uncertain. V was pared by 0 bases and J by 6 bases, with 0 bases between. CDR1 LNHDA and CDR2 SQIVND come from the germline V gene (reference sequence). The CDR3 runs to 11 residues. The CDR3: CASSIDQPQHF. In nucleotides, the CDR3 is TGTGCCAGTAGTATAGATCAGCCCCAGCATTTT.

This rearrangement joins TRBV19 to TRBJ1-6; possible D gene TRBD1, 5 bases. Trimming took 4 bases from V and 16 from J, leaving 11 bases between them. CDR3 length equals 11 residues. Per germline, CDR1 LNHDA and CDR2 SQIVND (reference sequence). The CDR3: CASSTWGELHF. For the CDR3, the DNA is TGTGCCAGTAGTACCTGGGGGGAGCTCCACTTT.

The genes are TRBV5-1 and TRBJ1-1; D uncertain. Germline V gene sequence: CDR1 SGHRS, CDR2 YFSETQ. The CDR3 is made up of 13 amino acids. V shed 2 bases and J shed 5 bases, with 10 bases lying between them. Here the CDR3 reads CASSFGEVTEAFF. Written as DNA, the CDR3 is TGCGCCAGCAGCTTCGGGGAGGTTACTGAAGCTTTCTTT.

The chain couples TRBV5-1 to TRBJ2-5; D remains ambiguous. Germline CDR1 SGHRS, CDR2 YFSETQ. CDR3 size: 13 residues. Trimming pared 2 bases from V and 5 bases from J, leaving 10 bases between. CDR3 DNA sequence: TGCGCCAGCAGCTTACTAAATCGGGAGACCCAGTACTTC. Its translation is CASSLLNRETQYF.

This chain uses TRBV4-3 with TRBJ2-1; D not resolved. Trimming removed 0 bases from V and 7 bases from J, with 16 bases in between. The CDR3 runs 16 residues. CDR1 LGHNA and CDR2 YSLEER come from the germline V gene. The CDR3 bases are TGCGCCAGCAGCCAAGATTTGGTAGTACTCTGGAATGAGCAGTTCTTC. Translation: CASSQDLVVLWNEQFF.

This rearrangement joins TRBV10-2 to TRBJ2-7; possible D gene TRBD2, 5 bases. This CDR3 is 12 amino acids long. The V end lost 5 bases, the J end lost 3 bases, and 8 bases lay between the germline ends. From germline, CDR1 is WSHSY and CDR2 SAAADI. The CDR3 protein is CASSRESYEQYF. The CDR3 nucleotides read TGCGCCAGCAGTAGGGAGAGCTACGAGCAGTACTTC.

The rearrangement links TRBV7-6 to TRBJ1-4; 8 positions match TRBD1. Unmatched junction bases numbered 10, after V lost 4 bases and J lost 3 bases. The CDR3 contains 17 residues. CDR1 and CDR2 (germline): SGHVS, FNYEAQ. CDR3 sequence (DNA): TGTGCCAGCAGCTCATACCCGAGACAGGGGCCTAATGAAAAACTGTTTTTT. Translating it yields CASSSYPRQGPNEKLFF.

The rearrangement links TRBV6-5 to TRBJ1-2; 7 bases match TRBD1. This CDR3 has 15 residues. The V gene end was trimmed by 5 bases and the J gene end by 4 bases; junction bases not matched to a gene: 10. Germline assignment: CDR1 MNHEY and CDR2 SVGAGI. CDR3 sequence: CASSMGQPTTYGYTF. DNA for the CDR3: TGTGCCAGCAGTATGGGACAGCCCACAACCTATGGCTACACCTTC.